The 13 T cell receptor beta chains in this list originate from one sample, sequenced in a study of metastatic and nonmetastatic thyroid tumors. Until they underwent thyroid surgery, no patient had received any treatment. TCRdb re-analyzed the PCR reads using MiXCR. The table shows just under 60,000 clones, with roughly 15% occurring only once. The sequenced sample was blood. The receptors stem from a male donor with papillary thyroid cancer or a benign thyroid nodule (not recorded which). Some clones in this sample may be carry-over from other donors' samples.

The chain employs TRBV6-1 and TRBJ1-1; TRBD1 might be the D (6 bases). From germline, CDR1 is MNHNS and CDR2 SASEGT. This CDR3 has 12 amino acids. V dropped 7 bases and J dropped 3 bases, with 9 bases sitting between them. The chain's CDR3 is CASKQGYTEAFF. DNA of the CDR3: TGTGCCAGCAAACAGGGTTACACTGAAGCTTTCTTT.

This clone has a count of ten or more. Other DNA sequences in this specimen translate into the identical CDR3. The CDR3 loop is CASSGDPGVGSPLHF. CDR3 DNA: TGTGCCAGCAGCGGGGACCCGGGGGTTGGTTCACCCCTCCACTTT. This chain connects TRBV9 to TRBJ1-6; TRBD1 is a possible D gene (5 bases). The V end lost 3 bases, the J end lost 9 bases, and 16 bases lay between the germline ends. This CDR3 region has 15 residues. Germline V lookup: CDR1 SGDLS, CDR2 YYNGEE.

There are many counts of this clone. The chain links TRBV6-1 to TRBJ1-1; D unresolved. The CDR3 sequence is 12 residues long. Deletions cut 5 bases from V and 6 bases from J, with 10 bases between. The germline CDR1 and CDR2 sequences are MNHNS and SASEGT. This CDR3 reads CASSRRGSEAFF. The DNA of the CDR3 is TGTGCCAGCAGTAGGCGAGGATCTGAAGCTTTCTTT.

The rearrangement links TRBV9 to TRBJ2-5; 7 bases are shared with TRBD2. Germline lookup yields CDR1 SGDLS and CDR2 YYNGEE. There are 16 residues in the CDR3. V lost 0 bases and J lost 3; bases outside the gene matches: 8. The CDR3 DNA reads as TGTGCCAGCAGCGTAGGGCGGGGGTCACGAGAAGAGACCCAGTACTTC. This gives the protein CASSVGRGSREETQYF.

This clone was found many times. The chain links TRBV20-1 to TRBJ1-4; TRBD1 might be the D (5 bases). The CDR3 runs 15 residues. The ends were cut back, 4 bases at V and 8 bases at J, with 20 bases in the middle. The germline V gene has CDR1 DFQATT and CDR2 SNEGSKA (reference sequence). The CDR3 sequence: CSATSTGVLNEKLFF. CDR3 bases: TGCAGTGCTACAAGCACGGGGGTGCTTAACGAAAAACTGTTTTTT.

This clone was detected a few times. The chain uses TRBV3-1 and TRBJ2-3, with 7 bases lining up with TRBD1. This CDR3 spans 14 amino acids. The germline V gene has CDR1 LGHDT and CDR2 YNNKEL (reference sequence). CDR3 residues: CATSTGTRRDTQYF. In DNA form, the CDR3 reads TGTGCTACCTCGACAGGGACCAGAAGGGATACGCAGTATTTT.

This clone was observed many times. The chain combines TRBV6-4 with TRBJ2-3; 10 bases align to TRBD1. V dropped 0 bases and J dropped 4; count of bases not matched to a gene: 1. Per the germline V gene, CDR1 is MRHNA and CDR2 is SNTAGT. The CDR3 loop spans 15 amino acids. CDR3 protein: CASSDSGTGADTQYF. DNA for the CDR3: TGTGCCAGCAGTGACTCCGGGACAGGGGCAGATACGCAGTATTTT.

The chain employs TRBV7-8 and TRBJ2-2, with D maybe TRBD2 (7 bases). The germline V gene encodes CDR1 SGHVS and CDR2 FQNEAQ. The V gene lost 5 bases and the J gene lost 15 bases, with 28 bases spanning the gap. There are 16 residues in the CDR3. CDR3 in amino acids: CASSAPSGRDTGQLFF. The CDR3 DNA is TGTGCCAGCAGCGCCCCTAGCGGCCGGGACACCGGGCAGTTGTTTTTT.

This clone has ten or more counts. The chain links TRBV9 to TRBJ2-3, with D maybe TRBD1 (5 bases). With 1 base removed from V and 4 bases from J, the gap between germline ends came to 10 bases. The germline CDR1 and CDR2 sequences are SGDLS and YYNGEE. The CDR3 is made up of 14 amino acids. Here the CDR3 reads CASSVSGAADTQYF. DNA of the CDR3: TGTGCCAGCAGCGTATCTGGGGCGGCAGATACGCAGTATTTT.

In its sample, this clone was seen a few times. CDR3 nucleotide sequence: TGCGCCAGCAGCCAAGATAGGGCAGCGGAGACCCAGTACTTC. Translation gives CASSQDRAAETQYF. The chain uses TRBV4-3 and TRBJ2-5; D is ambiguous. CDR3 size: 14 residues. In germline, CDR1 is LGHNA, CDR2 YSLEER. Trimming cost V 0 bases and J 5 bases, with 10 bases left between them.

A remark on this clone: Since a much larger clone is just one base distant, this may be a read error. V gene TRBV4-2 combines with J gene TRBJ2-1; 10 bases map to TRBD1. Germline V gives CDR1 LGHNA, CDR2 YNFKEQ. CDR3 length equals 17 residues. The CDR3 reads CAISQQPGTGVNNEQFF. Written as DNA, the CDR3 is TGTGCCATCAGCCAACAGCCCGGGACAGGGGTTAACAATGAGCAGTTCTTC.

This clone showed up many times. At one of its ends the junction is not consistent with the germline gene, which may arise from a read error. The same CDR3 also results from other DNA sequences found in this sample. The V gene is TRBV20-1, the J gene TRBJ2-7; tentative D call: TRBD2 (5 bases). CDR1 and CDR2 from the germline V gene are DFQATT and SNEGSKA (reference sequence). The CDR3 loop spans 15 amino acids. The CDR3 nucleotides are TGCAGTGCTACGCCGCGGGTCCCTGAAATCTACGGGCAGTACTTC. It is translated as CSATPRVPEIYGQYF.

In this sample, this clone turned up many times. V is TRBV20-1 and J is TRBJ2-7; the D gene could be TRBD1 or TRBD2 (5 bases each). The CDR3 is 13 amino acids. Trimming removed 6 bases at V and 2 bases at J, with 14 bases between. Germline assignment: CDR1 DFQATT and CDR2 SNEGSKA (reference sequence). The chain's CDR3 is CSADHMGAYEQYF. CDR3 coding DNA: TGCAGTGCCGACCACATGGGGGCCTACGAGCAGTACTTC.